This entry lists 28 T cell receptor beta chains sequenced from one sample in a study of T cells in tuberculosis. Sequencing used immunoSEQ multiplex PCR; TCRdb keeps in-frame clones, though not all of them. In the table there are 25,000 to 30,000 clones, roughly nine tenths of which are singletons. The time point was: new active TB diagnosis, blood taken before or within 7 days of starting treatment. The sequencing used PBMCs, collected at tuberculosis diagnosis. The receptors originated from an adult with tuberculosis.

The chain combines TRBV28 with TRBJ2-7, with 7 bases lining up with TRBD1. The J segment lost 6 bases and the V segment lost 5 bases, leaving 7 bases of the junction unmatched. The CDR3 contains 13 residues. Germline CDR1 MDHEN, CDR2 SYDVKM. The CDR3 nucleotides read TGTGCCAGCAGTCCTAACTACAGGGGCGAGCAGTACTTC. Protein: CASSPNYRGEQYF.

The CDR3 sequence: CASSEVGSYNEQFF. The CDR3 DNA reads TGTGCCAGCAGTGAGGTCGGGTCCTACAATGAGCAGTTCTTC. The rearrangement joins TRBV2 to TRBJ2-1; no reliable D call. The CDR3 runs to 14 residues. With 3 bases removed from V and 1 base from J, the gap between germline ends came to 7 bases. Germline V CDR1 and CDR2: SNHLY, FYNNEI. Using reference TRBV2 and TRBJ2-1 for the parts outside the CDR3, the full variable domain is EPEVTQTPSHQVTQMGQEVILRCVPISNHLYFYWYRQILGQKVEFLVSFYNNEISEKSEIFDDQFSVERPDGSNFTLKIRSTKLEDSAMYFCASSEVGSYNEQFFGPGTRLTVL.

The rearrangement links TRBV30 to TRBJ1-2, with D possibly TRBD1 on 6 matching bases. V shed 4 bases and J shed 8 bases, with 17 bases lying between them. In germline, CDR1 is GTSNPN, CDR2 SVGIG (reference sequence). The CDR3 is made up of 13 amino acids. The CDR3 nucleotides are TGTGCCTGGAACCCCAATGAGGGGGAGGGCTACACCTTC. Translation gives CAWNPNEGEGYTF.

V is TRBV6-4 and J is TRBJ2-1; maybe TRBD1 (5 bases). Trimming removed 4 bases from V and 0 bases from J, with 10 bases in between. Per germline, CDR1 MRHNA and CDR2 SNTAGT. The CDR3 contains 15 residues. The CDR3 DNA reads TGTGCCAGCAGTGGGCAGGGAAGCTCCTACAATGAGCAGTTCTTC. Its translation: CASSGQGSSYNEQFF.

The chain combines TRBV6-5 with TRBJ2-2; TRBD1 matches 7 bases. V was pared by 6 bases and J by 5 bases, with 9 bases of the junction left unmatched. CDR1 MNHEY and CDR2 SVGAGI come from the germline V gene. This CDR3 region has 15 residues. As DNA, the CDR3 is TGTGCCAGCAGACGCAACAGGGGAGAAACCGGGGAGCTGTTTTTT. Encoded protein: CASRRNRGETGELFF.

The rearrangement uses TRBV25-1 and TRBJ1-1; tentative D call: TRBD1 (5 bases). From germline, CDR1 is MGHDK and CDR2 SYGVNS. The CDR3 length is 15 residues. V was trimmed by 5 bases and J by 0 bases, leaving 13 bases between them. CDR3: CASSPPEGMNTEAFF. The CDR3 coding sequence is TGTGCCAGCAGTCCCCCGGAGGGGATGAACACTGAAGCTTTCTTT.

The chain uses TRBV4-1 and TRBJ1-2, with no clear D. V lost 1 base to trimming and J lost 8 bases, with 14 bases between them. From germline, CDR1 is MGHRA and CDR2 YSYEKL. The CDR3 sequence is 14 residues long. In DNA, the CDR3 is TGCGCCAGCAGCCAAGTTATTAAGAGGCCCGGCTACACCTTC. Its protein is CASSQVIKRPGYTF.

The chain combines TRBV6-6 with TRBJ1-1; TRBD1 is a possible D gene (5 bases). Germline lookup yields CDR1 MNHNY and CDR2 SVGAGI (reference sequence). Between the trimmed V and J ends, which lost 5 bases and 7 bases, there was a span of 17 bases. The CDR3 has 14 residues. This CDR3 reads CASSTRDSLLEAFF. Here the CDR3 DNA reads TGTGCCAGCAGTACCCGTGACAGTCTACTTGAAGCTTTCTTT.

This clone was counted once. The chain recombines TRBV27 with TRBJ2-1; TRBD2 matches 9 bases. In germline, CDR1 is MNHEY, CDR2 SMNVEV (reference sequence). The CDR3 is 15 residues long. With 6 bases clipped from V and 4 bases from J, the junction kept 7 bases outside the gene matches. CDR3 loop: CASRRSGGNYNEQFF. As DNA, the CDR3 is TGTGCCAGCAGGCGGAGCGGGGGGAATTACAATGAGCAGTTCTTC.

CDR3 DNA: TGTGCCAGTAGAAGGGGGGGGATGGATACGCAGTATTTT. Its protein product is CASRRGGMDTQYF. J is TRBJ2-3 and V is TRBV19; a possible D gene is TRBD2 (7 bases). The ends were cut back, 6 bases at V and 6 bases at J, with 13 bases in the middle. The germline V gene has CDR1 LNHDA and CDR2 SQIVND (reference sequence). The CDR3 loop spans 13 amino acids. Using reference TRBV19 and TRBJ2-3 for the parts outside the CDR3, the full variable domain is DGGITQSPKYLFRKEGQNVTLSCEQNLNHDAMYWYRQDPGQGLRLIYYSQIVNDFQKGDIAEGYSVSREKKESFPLTVTSAQKNPTAFYLCASRRGGMDTQYFGPGTRLTVL.

The V call is TRBV10-3, the J call TRBJ2-1; 11 bases agree with TRBD2. In germline, CDR1 is ENHRY, CDR2 SYGVKD. The trim removed 4 bases at V and 7 bases at J, leaving 3 bases unmatched. This CDR3 region has 14 residues. CDR3 sequence (DNA): TGTGCCATCAGTGCCGGGACTAGCGGAAATGAGCAGTTCTTC. This encodes CAISAGTSGNEQFF.

The rearrangement uses TRBV29-1 and TRBJ1-3; D ambiguous. Looked up from germline, CDR1 is SQVTM and CDR2 is ANQGSEA. Deletions cut 5 bases from V and 0 bases from J, with 11 bases between. The CDR3 has 14 residues. The CDR3 loop is CSVFRQPSGNTIYF. CDR3 sequence (DNA): TGCAGCGTTTTCCGACAACCCTCTGGAAACACCATATATTTT.

The chain couples TRBV7-2 to TRBJ2-1; TRBD2 matches 11 bases. V dropped 5 bases and J dropped 8; count of bases not matched to a gene: 8. CDR1 is SGHTA and CDR2 is FQGNSA in the germline V gene. The CDR3 extends over 15 amino acids. The CDR3 bases are TGTGCCAGCAGCCGTCTAGCGGGAGGTGTAGATGAGCAGTTCTTC. Translating it yields CASSRLAGGVDEQFF.

The rearrangement uses TRBV6-5 and TRBJ2-1, with 7 positions matching TRBD2. The CDR3 contains 12 residues. Germline V gene lookup returns CDR1 MNHEY and CDR2 SVGAGI. The V segment lost 5 bases and the J segment 8 bases; nucleotides outside the gene matches: 3. CDR3 sequence (DNA): TGTGCCAGCAGTCTCCGGGGGGATGAGCAGTTCTTC. This sequence encodes CASSLRGDEQFF.

The rearrangement uses TRBV27 and TRBJ2-1; 7 bases agree with TRBD1. The germline V gene has CDR1 MNHEY and CDR2 SMNVEV (reference sequence). The CDR3 runs to 15 residues. Germline trimming cut 2 bases from V and 2 bases from J; bases unmatched to any gene: 3. The CDR3 here is CASSLLQGAYNEQFF. Here the CDR3 DNA reads TGTGCCAGCAGTTTACTCCAGGGGGCCTACAATGAGCAGTTCTTC.

The chain joins TRBV18 to TRBJ1-2; no clear D gene. The germline V gene has CDR1 KGHSH and CDR2 LQKENI. The CDR3 runs 14 residues. The V end lost 2 bases, the J end lost 4 bases, and 11 bases lay between the germline ends. The CDR3 loop is CASSPGERAYGYTF. The CDR3 DNA is TGTGCCAGCTCACCAGGGGAGAGGGCCTATGGCTACACCTTC.

The chain is built from TRBV21-1 and TRBJ1-2. TRBV21-1 corresponds to a pseudogene. This CDR3 region has 11 residues. The CDR3 spells CASSKTEGYTF. The CDR3 coding sequence is TGTGCCAGCAGCAAAACGGAGGGCTACACCTTC.

The chain recombines TRBV4-1 with TRBJ1-4; possible D gene TRBD1, 5 bases. Between the trimmed V and J ends, which lost 0 bases and 7 bases, there was a span of 15 bases. CDR3 size: 16 residues. Germline CDR1 MGHRA, CDR2 YSYEKL. The CDR3: CASSQDRGTDLEKLFF. The CDR3 DNA sequence: TGCGCCAGCAGCCAAGATCGGGGGACTGATCTTGAAAAACTGTTTTTT.

V is TRBV13 and J is TRBJ2-3, with D unresolved. The germline V gene encodes CDR1 PRHDT and CDR2 FYEKMQ (reference sequence). V shed 1 base and J shed 2 bases, with 7 bases lying between them. This CDR3 is built from 14 residues. The CDR3 here is CASSLALDTDTQYF. The CDR3 coding sequence is TGTGCCAGCAGCTTAGCACTTGACACAGATACGCAGTATTTT. Based on the CDR3 plus reference TRBV13 and TRBJ2-3, the full variable domain is AAGVIQSPRHLIKEKRETATLKCYPIPRHDTVYWYQQGPGQDPQFLISFYEKMQSDKGSIPDRFSAQQFSDYHSELNMSSLELGDSALYFCASSLALDTDTQYFGPGTRLTVL.

The CDR3 sequence is CAWSVPGGDGTQYF. DNA of the CDR3: TGTGCCTGGAGTGTACCAGGAGGGGACGGGACCCAGTACTTC. V gene TRBV30 combines with J gene TRBJ2-5; D possibly corresponds to TRBD2 (6 bases). The germline gives CDR1 GTSNPN, CDR2 SVGIG (reference sequence). V lost 0 bases to trimming and J lost 7 bases, with 15 bases between them. This CDR3 spans 14 amino acids.

The chain is built from TRBV6-6 and TRBJ2-7; TRBD1 matches 7 bases. Losses at the gene ends were 8 bases for V and 9 bases for J; bases not matched to a gene: 13. Germline V gene data show CDR1 as MNHNY and CDR2 as SVGAGI (reference sequence). The CDR3 totals 13 residues. CDR3 coding DNA: TGTGCCAGCCCTTCGTCGAGGGGGCCCGGGCAGTACTTC. This gives the protein CASPSSRGPGQYF.

The CDR3 sequence is CSASDRDSYNEQFF. The CDR3 DNA sequence: TGCAGCGCCTCGGACAGGGACTCCTACAATGAGCAGTTCTTC. J is TRBJ2-1 and V is TRBV29-1; 8 nucleotides align to TRBD1. Germline CDR1 and CDR2: SQVTM and ANQGSEA. J was trimmed by 0 bases and V by 7 bases; bases with no gene match: 5. This CDR3 is built from 14 residues.

This clone was observed once. The chain uses TRBV27 and TRBJ1-1; possible D gene TRBD1, 5 bases. CDR3 length equals 14 residues. Trimming took 6 bases from V and 5 from J, leaving 16 bases between them. The germline V gene has CDR1 MNHEY and CDR2 SMNVEV (reference sequence). CDR3 amino acids: CASRGGRGWTEAFF. The CDR3 nucleotides read TGTGCCAGCAGGGGGGGTAGGGGTTGGACTGAAGCTTTCTTT.

The chain has TRBV9 and TRBJ2-1; 7 bases are shared with TRBD2. The CDR3 is 16 residues long. After removal of 3 bases from V and 3 bases from J, the junction contained 9 bases not matched to a gene. CDR1 and CDR2 from the germline V gene are SGDLS and YYNGEE. The CDR3 DNA reads TGTGCCAGCAGCGCGGAAGGAGCGGGAATCTACAATGAGCAGTTCTTC. Translated, it gives CASSAEGAGIYNEQFF.

This chain connects TRBV11-2 to TRBJ1-2; D might be TRBD1 (5 bases). Trimming removed 5 bases from V and 7 bases from J, with 17 bases in between. This CDR3 contains 14 residues. CDR1 is SGHAT, CDR2 FQNNGV, per germline. This chain's CDR3 is CASSRNGRGSGYTF. Written as DNA, the CDR3 is TGTGCCAGCAGCCGAAATGGGAGGGGCTCTGGCTACACCTTC. Full variable domain (remainder filled in from reference TRBV11-2 and TRBJ1-2): EAGVAQSPRYKIIEKRQSVAFWCNPISGHATLYWYQQILGQGPKLLIQFQNNGVVDDSQLPKDRFSAERLKGVDSTLKIQPAKLEDSAVYLCASSRNGRGSGYTFGSGTRLTVV.

V gene TRBV28 combines with J gene TRBJ2-6; maybe TRBD2 (6 bases). The V gene's germline CDR1 is MDHEN and CDR2 SYDVKM. V was pared by 3 bases and J by 2 bases, with 14 bases between. The CDR3 sequence is 17 residues long. Here the CDR3 DNA reads TGTGCCAGCAGTTTTGGGGGGTCGGGGACTGGGGCCAACGTCCTGACTTTC. Protein: CASSFGGSGTGANVLTF.

The chain couples TRBV6-5 to TRBJ1-5, with D maybe TRBD1 (5 bases). The CDR3 length is 13 residues. Looked up from germline, CDR1 is MNHEY and CDR2 is SVGAGI. Trimming shortened V by 6 bases and J by 2 bases, and 8 bases separated the two germline ends. CDR3 sequence reads: CASSLRGNQPQHF. In nucleotides, the CDR3 is TGTGCCAGCAGCCTCAGGGGCAATCAGCCCCAGCATTTT.

The chain couples TRBV27 to TRBJ2-5, with a weak D call TRBD1 (6 bases). The CDR3 covers 17 residues. V gave up 3 bases and J gave up 7 bases, with 24 bases separating them. The germline CDR1 and CDR2 sequences are MNHEY and SMNVEV (reference sequence). Here the CDR3 reads CASSLRGDRSPSGTQYF. CDR3 nucleotide sequence: TGTGCCAGCAGTTTGAGAGGTGACAGGTCCCCTTCGGGGACCCAGTACTTC.